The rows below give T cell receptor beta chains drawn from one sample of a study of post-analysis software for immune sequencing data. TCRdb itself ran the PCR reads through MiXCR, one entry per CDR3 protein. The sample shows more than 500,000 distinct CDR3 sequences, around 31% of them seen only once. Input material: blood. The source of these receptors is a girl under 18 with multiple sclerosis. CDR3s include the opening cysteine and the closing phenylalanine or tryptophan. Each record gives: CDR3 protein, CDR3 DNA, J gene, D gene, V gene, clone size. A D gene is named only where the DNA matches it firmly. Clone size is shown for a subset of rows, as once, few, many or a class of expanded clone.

CDR3 protein: CASSPLPRPQNNEQFF
CDR3 DNA: TGTGCCAGCAGCCCCCTACCCCGGCCACAAAACAATGAGCAGTTCTTC
J gene: TRBJ2-1
D gene: -
V gene: TRBV7-6
clone size: -

CDR3 protein: CASGPTGAYGYTF
CDR3 DNA: TGTGCCAGCGGACCGACAGGGGCCTATGGCTACACCTTC
J gene: TRBJ1-2
D gene: TRBD1
V gene: TRBV25-1
clone size: few

CDR3 protein: CSVGSRLYGYTF
CDR3 DNA: TGCAGCGTTGGGTCCCGCCTCTATGGCTACACCTTC
J gene: TRBJ1-2
D gene: -
V gene: TRBV29-1
clone size: -

CDR3 protein: CASRETGIVRQFF
CDR3 DNA: TGTGCCAGCAGGGAAACAGGGATCGTGAGGCAGTTCTTC
J gene: TRBJ2-1
D gene: -
V gene: TRBV6-1
clone size: -

CDR3 protein: CASSFIAGGLKNEQYF
CDR3 DNA: TGTGCCAGCAGCTTCATAGCGGGGGGCCTCAAAAACGAGCAGTACTTC
J gene: TRBJ2-7
D gene: TRBD2
V gene: TRBV11-2
clone size: few

CDR3 protein: CASSLSQGAEAFF
CDR3 DNA: TGTGCCAGCAGCTTGTCCCAGGGGGCTGAAGCTTTCTTT
J gene: TRBJ1-1
D gene: TRBD1
V gene: TRBV7-6
clone size: few

CDR3 protein: CSARTSGGLQETQYF
CDR3 DNA: TGCAGTGCGAGGACTAGCGGGGGGCTTCAAGAGACCCAGTACTTC
J gene: TRBJ2-5
D gene: TRBD2
V gene: TRBV20-1
clone size: -

CDR3 protein: CSVDAYYRSYGHTF
CDR3 DNA: TGCAGCGTTGACGCTTACTACAGGTCCTATGGCCACACCTTC
J gene: TRBJ1-2
D gene: -
V gene: TRBV29-1
clone size: -

CDR3 protein: CASSRGTSEDTQYF
CDR3 DNA: TGCGCCAGCAGCCGAGGGACTTCAGAAGATACGCAGTATTTT
J gene: TRBJ2-3
D gene: -
V gene: TRBV5-1
clone size: -

CDR3 protein: CASSEGNSYEQYF
CDR3 DNA: TGTGCCAGCAGCGAGGGCAACTCCTACGAGCAGTACTTC
J gene: TRBJ2-7
D gene: -
V gene: TRBV9
clone size: -

CDR3 protein: CAISETGTGAYGYTF
CDR3 DNA: TGTGCCATCAGTGAAACCGGGACAGGGGCCTATGGCTACACCTTC
J gene: TRBJ1-2
D gene: TRBD1
V gene: TRBV10-3
clone size: -

CDR3 protein: CASSLVRFAETQYF
CDR3 DNA: TGCGCCAGCAGCTTGGTTCGTTTCGCAGAGACCCAGTACTTC
J gene: TRBJ2-5
D gene: -
V gene: TRBV5-1
clone size: -

CDR3 protein: CSARGPGLRTDTQYF
CDR3 DNA: TGCAGTGCTAGAGGCCCGGGACTACGCACAGATACGCAGTATTTT
J gene: TRBJ2-3
D gene: TRBD2
V gene: TRBV20-1
clone size: -

CDR3 protein: CASIKTGAPSGANVLTF
CDR3 DNA: TGTGCCAGCATTAAGACAGGGGCCCCCTCTGGGGCCAACGTCCTGACTTTC
J gene: TRBJ2-6
D gene: TRBD1
V gene: TRBV6-5
clone size: few

CDR3 protein: CALGGGDDNEQFF
CDR3 DNA: TGTGCCCTAGGGGGGGGGGACGACAATGAGCAGTTCTTC
J gene: TRBJ2-1
D gene: -
V gene: TRBV2
clone size: few

CDR3 protein: CASSPSGMTGGYTF
CDR3 DNA: TGTGCCAGCAGCCCTTCGGGGATGACGGGTGGCTACACCTTC
J gene: TRBJ1-2
D gene: -
V gene: TRBV7-2
clone size: -

CDR3 protein: CSASGLAGGQFVHEQYF
CDR3 DNA: TGCAGTGCTTCTGGACTAGCGGGGGGGCAGTTCGTTCATGAGCAGTACTTC
J gene: TRBJ2-7
D gene: TRBD2
V gene: TRBV20-1
clone size: -

CDR3 protein: CSVEDLQGYGYTF
CDR3 DNA: TGCAGCGTTGAAGACCTACAGGGTTATGGCTACACCTTC
J gene: TRBJ1-2
D gene: -
V gene: TRBV29-1
clone size: few

CDR3 protein: CASSRRGDNTEAFF
CDR3 DNA: TGTGCCAGCAGCCGAAGGGGGGACAACACTGAAGCTTTCTTT
J gene: TRBJ1-1
D gene: -
V gene: TRBV5-5
clone size: -

CDR3 protein: CASSFRNSGYGYTF
CDR3 DNA: TGTGCCAGCAGTTTCAGGAATTCGGGGTACGGCTACACCTTC
J gene: TRBJ1-2
D gene: -
V gene: TRBV28
clone size: -

CDR3 protein: CASSEMAQKSGGYTF
CDR3 DNA: TGTGCCAGCAGTGAAATGGCTCAAAAAAGCGGTGGCTACACCTTC
J gene: TRBJ1-2
D gene: -
V gene: TRBV6-1
clone size: -

CDR3 protein: CASSPLPLQAKETQYF
CDR3 DNA: TGTGCCAGCTCACCGTTGCCTCTCCAGGCTAAAGAGACCCAGTACTTC
J gene: TRBJ2-5
D gene: -
V gene: TRBV18
clone size: -

CDR3 protein: CASSHSGTEQFF
CDR3 DNA: TGTGCCAGCAGCCATTCCGGGACTGAGCAGTTCTTC
J gene: TRBJ2-1
D gene: -
V gene: TRBV12-3/TRBV12-4
clone size: -

CDR3 protein: CASSFRTSGGAFESKNIQYF
CDR3 DNA: TGTGCCAGCAGTTTCAGGACTAGCGGGGGGGCGTTTGAGTCCAAAAACATTCAGTACTTC
J gene: TRBJ2-4
D gene: TRBD2
V gene: TRBV6-6
clone size: few

CDR3 protein: CASSWGQATQYF
CDR3 DNA: TGTGCCAGCAGTTGGGGGCAAGCTACGCAGTATTTT
J gene: TRBJ2-3
D gene: -
V gene: TRBV11-2
clone size: -

CDR3 protein: CASSLDPSLGAIEQFF
CDR3 DNA: TGTGCCAGCAGCTTAGATCCCTCCCTGGGGGCGATTGAGCAGTTCTTC
J gene: TRBJ2-1
D gene: -
V gene: TRBV11-2
clone size: -

CDR3 protein: CASSFFMDEKLFF
CDR3 DNA: TGCGCCAGCAGCTTCTTTATGGATGAAAAACTGTTTTTT
J gene: TRBJ1-4
D gene: -
V gene: TRBV5-1
clone size: -

CDR3 protein: CASSPGTGSTQPQHF
CDR3 DNA: TGTGCCAGCAGCCCAGGGACAGGGAGTACTCAGCCCCAGCATTTT
J gene: TRBJ1-5
D gene: TRBD1
V gene: TRBV28
clone size: -

CDR3 protein: CATSRDLGRGFGYTF
CDR3 DNA: TGTGCCACCAGCAGAGATTTGGGCAGGGGATTTGGCTACACCTTC
J gene: TRBJ1-2
D gene: -
V gene: TRBV15
clone size: few